This TCR beta chain appears in the sequencing data of a study of cytomegalovirus exposure and HLA in healthy donors. V shed 5 bases and J 4 bases; nucleotides not matched to a gene: 8. The CDR3 is 14 amino acids. In germline, CDR1 is LNHDA, CDR2 SQIVND (reference sequence). 60 Vbeta and 13 Jbeta primers were used in PCR. Produced via immunoSEQ multiplex PCR; TCRdb's table is partial and in-frame only. This sample's clone table lists some 110,000 clones. The sequenced material came from PBMCs. The chain is built from TRBV19 and TRBJ2-7; 7 bases are shared with TRBD1. The sequence was collected from a man aged 25-45 years in good health and CMV-seronegative. CDR3 sequence reads: CASSRRDSPYEQYF. The CDR3 DNA is TGTGCCAGTAGTCGCCGGGACAGCCCGTACGAGCAGTACTTC.